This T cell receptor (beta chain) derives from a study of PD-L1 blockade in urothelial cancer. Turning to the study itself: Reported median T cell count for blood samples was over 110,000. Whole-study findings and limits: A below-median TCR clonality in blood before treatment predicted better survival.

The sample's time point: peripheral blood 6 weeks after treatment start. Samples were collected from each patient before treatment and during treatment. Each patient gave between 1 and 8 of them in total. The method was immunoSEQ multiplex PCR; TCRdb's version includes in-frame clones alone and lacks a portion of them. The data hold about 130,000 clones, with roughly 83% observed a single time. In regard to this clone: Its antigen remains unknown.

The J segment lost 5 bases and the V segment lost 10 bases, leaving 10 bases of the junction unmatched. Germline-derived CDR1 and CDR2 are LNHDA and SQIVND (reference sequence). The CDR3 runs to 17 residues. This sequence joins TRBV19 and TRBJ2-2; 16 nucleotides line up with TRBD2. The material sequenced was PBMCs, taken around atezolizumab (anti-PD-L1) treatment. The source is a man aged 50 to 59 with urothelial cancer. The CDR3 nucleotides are TGTGCCACGAGGTGGGGACTAGCGGGAGGGGTGACCGGGGAGCTGTTTTTT. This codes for CATRWGLAGGVTGELFF.